Presented here are 26 T cell receptor beta chains from one specimen sequenced in a study of a mutant IDH1 vaccine in newly diagnosed glioma. Generated by immunoSEQ multiplex PCR, the TCRdb table keeps only in-frame clones and is missing some. The table lists 15,000 to 20,000 clones, about 95% of them singletons. Time point defined: baseline, week 1 (first vaccination visit). Treatment here: pre-vaccination baseline after standard-of-care therapy. The sequenced sample was peripheral blood mononuclear cells (PBMCs), obtained from a glioma patient treated with radiotherapy, temozolomide or both. The receptors come from a woman younger than 30 with glioma. Some clones in this sample may be carry-over from other donors' samples.

The genes are TRBV7-2 and TRBJ1-4, with TRBD1 identical over 7 bases. Germline values: CDR1 SGHTA, CDR2 FQGNSA. This CDR3 has 15 amino acids. V shed 3 bases and J 8 bases; nucleotides not matched to a gene: 9. Here the CDR3 DNA reads TGTGCCAGCAGCTTTTTCAACAGGGGTGGAGAAAAACTGTTTTTT. It codes for CASSFFNRGGEKLFF.

The chain combines TRBV13 with TRBJ2-7; 9 bases map to TRBD2. V trimming: 5 bases; J trimming: 3 bases; junction bases outside the gene matches: 5. Germline CDR1 is PRHDT and CDR2 is FYEKMQ (reference sequence). This CDR3 has 14 residues. Here the CDR3 DNA reads TGTGCCAGCAGCCTTAGCGGGGGTCGCTACGAGCAGTACTTC. Protein product: CASSLSGGRYEQYF.

This rearrangement joins TRBV19 to TRBJ2-1, with D perhaps TRBD1 (6 bases). Trimming pared 5 bases from V and 9 bases from J, leaving 14 bases between. CDR1 LNHDA and CDR2 SQIVND come from the germline V gene (reference sequence). This CDR3 has 13 amino acids. Here the CDR3 reads CASSSSGVVEQFF. The CDR3 coding sequence is TGTGCCAGTAGTTCTTCAGGGGTTGTTGAGCAGTTCTTC.

The CDR3 here is CATIPGSYNEQFF. DNA of the CDR3: TGTGCCACAATCCCTGGCTCCTACAATGAGCAGTTCTTC. This chain connects TRBV7-8 to TRBJ2-1; D gene unclear. The CDR3 covers 13 residues. Germline-derived CDR1 and CDR2 are SGHVS and FQNEAQ. With 10 bases removed from V and 0 bases from J, the gap between germline ends came to 10 bases. The entire variable domain, with the rest obtained from reference TRBV7-8 and TRBJ2-1, is as follows: GAGVSQSPRYKVAKRGQDVALRCDPISGHVSLFWYQQALGQGPEFLTYFQNEAQLDKSGLPSDRFFAERPEGSVSTLKIQRTQQEDSAVYLCATIPGSYNEQFFGPGTRLTVL.

The chain uses TRBV2 and TRBJ1-5; maybe TRBD1 (5 bases). The CDR3 runs to 14 residues. Germline CDR1 SNHLY, CDR2 FYNNEI. The V end lost 6 bases, the J end lost 2 bases, and 11 bases lay between the germline ends. The CDR3 DNA sequence: TGTGCCAGCAGGGGGGACGTGGGCAATCAGCCCCAGCATTTT. Its protein product is CASRGDVGNQPQHF. The full variable domain, rest sourced from reference TRBV2 and TRBJ1-5, is EPEVTQTPSHQVTQMGQEVILRCVPISNHLYFYWYRQILGQKVEFLVSFYNNEISEKSEIFDDQFSVERPDGSNFTLKIRSTKLEDSAMYFCASRGDVGNQPQHFGDGTRLSIL.

V usage is TRBV18 and J usage is TRBJ2-7; D is unresolved. V was shortened by 3 bases and J by 1 base, with 10 bases between the two germline ends. CDR3 size: 14 residues. Germline loops: CDR1 KGHSH, CDR2 LQKENI. CDR3 protein: CASSPGGRSYEQYF. The DNA for the CDR3 is TGTGCCAGCTCACCCGGTGGGCGATCCTACGAGCAGTACTTC. The variable domain in full, with the rest retrieved from reference TRBV18 and TRBJ2-7, is NAGVMQNPRHLVRRRGQEARLRCSPMKGHSHVYWYRQLPEEGLKFMVYLQKENIIDESGMPKERFSAEFPKEGPSILRIQQVVRGDSAAYFCASSPGGRSYEQYFGPGTRLTVT.

The chain recombines TRBV7-9 with TRBJ2-3; D possibly corresponds to TRBD2 (6 bases). Trimming removed 4 bases from V and 3 bases from J, with 17 bases in between. Germline V gene lookup returns CDR1 SEHNR and CDR2 FQNEAQ (reference sequence). CDR3 length: 16 amino acids. DNA of the CDR3: TGTGCCAGCAGCTCCCTCTTTAGCGGATCGACAGATACGCAGTATTTT. Encoded protein: CASSSLFSGSTDTQYF.

This chain uses TRBV18 with TRBJ1-1; D gene ambiguous. CDR3 size: 13 residues. Trimming shortened V by 2 bases and J by 1 base, and 5 bases separated the two germline ends. CDR1 and CDR2 (germline): KGHSH, LQKENI. The CDR3 region has the DNA TGTGCCAGCTCACCAATGGAGAACACTGAAGCTTTCTTT. This encodes CASSPMENTEAFF.

The V gene is TRBV5-1, the J gene TRBJ2-1, with 7 bases matching TRBD1. CDR1 and CDR2 from the germline V gene are SGHRS and YFSETQ. V dropped 0 bases and J dropped 0; count of bases not matched to a gene: 15. The length of the CDR3 is 20 residues. The CDR3 spells CASSLALRTGRDSSYNEQFF. In DNA, the CDR3 is TGCGCCAGCAGCTTGGCCCTTAGGACCGGACGGGACAGCTCCTACAATGAGCAGTTCTTC.

The J gene is TRBJ2-4, the V gene TRBV4-1; D is ambiguous. CDR1 and CDR2 (germline): MGHRA, YSYEKL. V shed 2 bases and J shed 2 bases, with 7 bases lying between them. CDR3 length: 14 amino acids. The CDR3, as DNA: TGCGCCAGCAGCCAACCCCTCTCCAAAAACATTCAGTACTTC. As protein: CASSQPLSKNIQYF.

The chain links TRBV4-3 to TRBJ2-7; 7 bases fit TRBD2. J lost 2 bases, V lost 3 bases, and 7 bases had no gene match. The CDR3 consists of 15 residues. Germline V gene data show CDR1 as LGHNA and CDR2 as YSLEER. CDR3 bases: TGCGCCAGCAGCCAGAGCGGGACCCTACCCTACGAGCAGTACTTC. This sequence encodes CASSQSGTLPYEQYF.

DNA for the CDR3: TGTGCCAGCAGCTTAGCGCGACTAGCGGGGGGTACAGATACGCAGTATTTT. This codes for CASSLARLAGGTDTQYF. The chain uses TRBV7-6 and TRBJ2-3, with 13 positions matching TRBD2. The CDR3 loop spans 17 amino acids. Germline assignment: CDR1 SGHVS and CDR2 FNYEAQ. V was clipped by 0 bases and J by 3 bases; unmatched bases: 3.

A single count supports this clone. The CDR3 is CASSLASETQYF. CDR3 DNA sequence: TGTGCCAGCAGCTTGGCATCAGAGACCCAGTACTTC. This chain connects TRBV5-6 to TRBJ2-5; D is unresolved. Per the germline V gene, CDR1 is SGHDT and CDR2 is YYEEEE. The CDR3 extends over 12 amino acids. Trimming removed 0 bases at V and 4 bases at J, with 4 bases between.

V and J are TRBV13 and TRBJ2-3, with TRBD1 identical over 7 bases. J lost 9 bases, V lost 4 bases, and 4 bases had no gene match. CDR1 and CDR2 (germline): PRHDT, FYEKMQ (reference sequence). The length of the CDR3 is 12 residues. CDR3 DNA sequence: TGTGCCAGCAGCTCCGGGACAGCAACGCAGTATTTT. Translating it yields CASSSGTATQYF.

The chain has TRBV11-3 and TRBJ2-7, with 7 nucleotides matching TRBD1. The CDR3 runs 12 residues. Germline CDR1 SGHNT, CDR2 YENEEA. V dropped 1 base and J dropped 6; count of bases not matched to a gene: 0. CDR3 sequence (DNA): TGTGCCAGCAGCTTAGGGACAGGCGAGCAGTACTTC. It yields the protein CASSLGTGEQYF.

The rearrangement joins TRBV2 to TRBJ1-2, with D possibly being TRBD1 (5 bases). Trimming cost V 7 bases and J 5 bases, with 14 bases left between them. Germline values: CDR1 SNHLY, CDR2 FYNNEI. The CDR3 is made up of 13 amino acids. The DNA for the CDR3 is TGTGCCAGCAAGAGGGACCAACTTTATGGCTACACCTTC. Amino acid sequence: CASKRDQLYGYTF.

The chain combines TRBV20-1 with TRBJ1-2, with D perhaps matching TRBD1 (6 bases). The CDR3 has 11 amino acids. Germline V lookup: CDR1 DFQATT, CDR2 SNEGSKA (reference sequence). V was shortened by 2 bases and J by 6 bases, with 7 bases between the two germline ends. The CDR3 sequence is CSARQGNGYTF. As DNA, the CDR3 is TGCAGTGCTAGACAGGGGAATGGCTACACCTTC.

This chain uses TRBV18 with TRBJ2-5, with 14 bases that match TRBD2. Germline values: CDR1 KGHSH, CDR2 LQKENI. The CDR3 is 17 residues long. V was clipped by 0 bases and J by 7 bases; unmatched bases: 7. Here the CDR3 reads CASSPPGTSGSQGTQYF. Here the CDR3 DNA reads TGTGCCAGCTCACCACCAGGGACTAGCGGGAGCCAGGGGACCCAGTACTTC.

This chain links TRBV6-1 with TRBJ2-5; TRBD2 agrees at 12 bases. With V trimmed by 4 bases and J by 5 bases, 5 bases remained unmatched. Germline loops: CDR1 MNHNS, CDR2 SASEGT. The CDR3 runs 15 residues. CDR3 nucleotides: TGTGCCAGCAGTGCCTGGACTAGCGGGGCGGAGACCCAGTACTTC. Encoded protein: CASSAWTSGAETQYF.

CDR3 nucleotides: TGTGCCAGCAGCTTGACAGGGGAGAACACTGAAGCTTTCTTT. Protein: CASSLTGENTEAFF. The chain has TRBV7-2 and TRBJ1-1; 8 bases agree with TRBD1. The CDR3 spans 14 residues. After removal of 3 bases from V and 1 base from J, the junction contained 1 base not matched to a gene. The germline V gene encodes CDR1 SGHTA and CDR2 FQGNSA.

CDR3 protein: CASSLLGGRTYEQYF. The CDR3 region has the DNA TGTGCCAGCAGTTTACTCGGCGGGAGGACCTACGAGCAGTACTTC. The chain couples TRBV27 to TRBJ2-7; 8 bases align to TRBD2. The CDR3 contains 15 residues. The germline V gene encodes CDR1 MNHEY and CDR2 SMNVEV (reference sequence). V shed 2 bases and J 2 bases; nucleotides not matched to a gene: 5.

This clone occurred a few times. This chain connects TRBV28 to TRBJ1-2; unclear D gene. The CDR3 contains 11 residues. The germline V gene encodes CDR1 MDHEN and CDR2 SYDVKM. Trimming removed 6 bases from V and 4 bases from J, with 6 bases in between. The CDR3 sequence is CASSTLYGYTF. CDR3 nucleotides: TGTGCCAGCAGCACCCTCTATGGCTACACCTTC.

The chain links TRBV15 to TRBJ2-7; the match to TRBD1 covers 11 bases. The CDR3 consists of 16 residues. V lost 4 bases, J lost 2 bases, and 7 bases stayed unmatched. CDR1 LNHNV and CDR2 YYDKDF come from the germline V gene (reference sequence). CDR3 loop: CATSKAPGQGAYEQYF. The CDR3 nucleotides are TGTGCCACCAGCAAGGCTCCGGGACAGGGGGCCTACGAGCAGTACTTC.

The V call is TRBV11-2, the J call TRBJ1-3, with 9 bases matching TRBD1. Germline CDR1 is SGHAT and CDR2 is FQNNGV. The CDR3 is 14 amino acids. The V gene end was trimmed by 6 bases and the J gene end by 8 bases; junction bases not matched to a gene: 8. The CDR3 DNA follows: TGTGCCAGCAGGGGTCGGACAGGGGACGACACCATATATTTT. Amino acids: CASRGRTGDDTIYF.

The chain recombines TRBV28 with TRBJ1-1; 8 bases align to TRBD1. Trimming at V came to 6 bases and at J to 1 base, leaving 10 bases not matched to a gene. CDR3 length: 16 residues. CDR1 and CDR2 from the germline V gene are MDHEN and SYDVKM. The CDR3 loop reads CASRGSPGQGNTEAFF. CDR3 DNA sequence: TGTGCCAGCAGGGGGAGCCCCGGACAGGGGAACACTGAAGCTTTCTTT.

V usage is TRBV10-3 and J usage is TRBJ1-1, with 8 bases identical to TRBD1. CDR1 and CDR2 (germline): ENHRY, SYGVKD. V trimming: 8 bases; J trimming: 4 bases; junction bases outside the gene matches: 12. The CDR3 has 15 residues. The CDR3 sequence is CAIRNSQGARTEAFF. CDR3 coding DNA: TGTGCCATCCGCAACTCTCAGGGGGCACGCACTGAAGCTTTCTTT.